This T cell receptor (beta chain) was sequenced in a study of identical twins. One entry per CDR3 protein, called by TCRdb with MiXCR from the 5' RACE reads. The sample includes some 760,000 distinct CDR3 sequences, 15% to 20% seen only once; the top ten take around 13%. Germline CDR1 is SEHNR and CDR2 is FQNEAQ (reference sequence). CDR3 length: 13 amino acids. V was trimmed by 5 bases and J by 8 bases, leaving 15 bases between them. The data were also submitted as part of a second study, on T cells expressing NK-cell markers. That study reports: Sorted CD3+CD56-NKG2C+, CD3+CD56+NKG2C+ and CD3+CD56+NKG2C- T cells supplied the TCR beta repertoires. One observes that, in a few donors, these clonotypes were also the leading ones within the CD3+CD56-NKG2C+ fraction.

Sequencing input: PBMCs. The receptor was derived from a young woman in good health. The V gene is TRBV7-9, the J gene TRBJ1-2, with D unclear. CDR3 in amino acids: CASSQAGREGYTF. The CDR3 DNA reads as TGTGCCAGCAGCCAGGCTGGGAGGGAAGGCTACACCTTC.